This T cell receptor (beta chain) was identified during a study of blood T cell repertoires in COVID-19. Study at large: Whether acute or convalescent, the COVID-19 samples came from the United States, Italy and Spain.

CDR1 and CDR2 from the germline V gene are SGHTA and FQGNSA. This CDR3 has 15 amino acids. Trimming removed 5 bases from V and 7 bases from J, with 18 bases in between. Cohort placement rested on clinical history that participants reported themselves. Donors in Cohort 3 counted as recovered after two negative PCRs, clearance, or symptom resolution. Measured with immunoSEQ multiplex PCR; TCRdb has only the in-frame clones, and not every one. The table includes more than 400,000 clones, about 90% detected once. The TCR sequence derives from a man between 18 and 35 years old who had recovered from COVID-19. The specimen sequenced was PBMCs or T cells enriched from blood (not recorded which). The chain uses TRBV7-2 and TRBJ1-3; possible D gene TRBD1, 6 bases. CDR3 residues: CASSLLGGDNNTIYF. The CDR3 coding sequence is TGTGCCAGCAGCCTCCTTGGGGGGGACAACAACACCATATATTTT.